This T cell receptor beta chain was obtained from a study of regulatory T cells in long-lasting Graves disease. V was clipped by 3 bases and J by 4 bases, with 11 bases between them. Germline V gene data show CDR1 as SEHNR and CDR2 as FQNEAQ (reference sequence). This CDR3 contains 14 residues. Study-wide findings and caveats: Possibly, too few samples lowered accuracy.

Regarding this clonotype: The antigen is undetermined.

This sample's time point: newly diagnosed GD, antithyroid drugs for less than 3 months. PBMC RNA was the source of the TCR library. CDR3-region Arm-PCR and iRepertoire HTBI primers produced the TCR beta libraries. Each CDR3 protein is one row after TCRdb ran MiXCR on the multiplex PCR reads. In the table there are about 620,000 distinct CDR3 sequences, roughly 16% of which are singletons. The same sample was also used in a study of T cells in Graves' hyperthyroidism and ophthalmopathy.

The source of this sequence is a woman in her twenties or thirties with Graves disease. The sequencing used peripheral blood mononuclear cells (PBMCs), collected at new diagnosis, from a patient treated with antithyroid drugs. The chain has TRBV7-9 and TRBJ2-3; TRBD2 is a possible D gene (6 bases). The DNA of the CDR3 is TGTGCCAGCAGCTTGCGGGACGGCGCAGATACGCAGTATTTT. Translation gives CASSLRDGADTQYF.